The 32 T cell receptor beta chains given below trace back to one sample, sequenced in a study of regulatory T cells in long-lasting Graves disease (dated by TCRdb to the early 2020s). The time point tag for this specimen amounts to: newly diagnosed GD, antithyroid drugs for less than 3 months. RNA was extracted from PBMCs in TRIzol for both TCR sequencing and RNA sequencing. The library was generated by multiplex PCR. The sample was run on an Illumina HiSeq 4000. TCR beta libraries were built with iRepertoire HTBI primers and Arm-PCR amplification of CDR3 regions. Using fastp at Q25 and MiXCR, TCRdb reprocessed the public reads and kept productive beta chains. Rows with one shared CDR3 protein collapse into an entry with the most common genes and DNA. In this sample the table shows almost 450,000 distinct CDR3 sequences, roughly 17% of which occur a single time. Roughly a tenth of the sample rests with the top ten.

The same data also contributed to another study, on T cells in Graves' hyperthyroidism and ophthalmopathy.

The sample here was peripheral blood mononuclear cells (PBMCs), taken at new diagnosis, from a patient treated with antithyroid drugs. The receptors derive from a woman younger than 45 with Graves disease. Donor details come from another sample of the same person, matched by shared clones.

Many counts were recorded for this clonotype. V gene TRBV28 combines with J gene TRBJ1-6; D is undetermined. V was pared by 5 bases and J by 0 bases, with 11 bases between. This CDR3 has 16 amino acids. CDR1 is MDHEN and CDR2 is SYDVKM in the germline V gene. The chain's CDR3 is CASSPRISSYNSPLHF. The CDR3 DNA reads TGTGCCAGCAGTCCCCGAATTAGCTCCTATAATTCACCCCTCCACTTT.

This clonotype was seen at least ten times. The chain carries TRBV7-2 and TRBJ1-4; 7 bases agree with TRBD1. Trimming took 1 base from V and 8 from J; bases not matched to a gene: 7. Germline V lookup: CDR1 SGHTA, CDR2 FQGNSA. There are 15 residues in the CDR3. The CDR3 bases are TGTGCCAGCAGCTTAGTTGACAGGGCTACCGAAAAACTGTTTTTT. Protein product: CASSLVDRATEKLFF.

This clonotype was detected ten times or more. This chain uses TRBV28 with TRBJ2-1; D call uncertain. V was trimmed by 9 bases and J by 9 bases, leaving 15 bases between them. This CDR3 has 12 residues. Germline loops: CDR1 MDHEN, CDR2 SYDVKM. The CDR3 here is CASPRSDGEQFF. Written as DNA, the CDR3 is TGTGCCAGTCCAAGAAGCGACGGTGAGCAGTTCTTC.

The chain recombines TRBV20-1 with TRBJ1-5; 7 positions match TRBD1. The germline gives CDR1 DFQATT, CDR2 SNEGSKA (reference sequence). J was trimmed by 4 bases and V by 2 bases; bases with no gene match: 14. This CDR3 contains 17 residues. The CDR3 sequence: CSARPLMGTGQNQPQHF. CDR3 sequence (DNA): TGCAGTGCTAGACCTCTTATGGGGACGGGACAGAATCAGCCCCAGCATTTT.

At least ten counts were recorded for this clonotype. The chain recombines TRBV2 with TRBJ2-1, with 8 bases aligning to TRBD2. The V gene's germline CDR1 is SNHLY and CDR2 FYNNEI. The CDR3 extends over 13 amino acids. Trimming took 6 bases from V and 7 from J; bases not matched to a gene: 5. This CDR3 reads CASRPGTRNEQFF. The CDR3 nucleotides are TGTGCCAGCAGACCCGGGACTAGAAATGAGCAGTTCTTC. The complete variable domain, with remaining parts taken from reference TRBV2 and TRBJ2-1, reads EPEVTQTPSHQVTQMGQEVILRCVPISNHLYFYWYRQILGQKVEFLVSFYNNEISEKSEIFDDQFSVERPDGSNFTLKIRSTKLEDSAMYFCASRPGTRNEQFFGPGTRLTVL.

This clonotype has a count of ten or more. V usage is TRBV15 and J usage is TRBJ2-1; 8 bases align to TRBD1. The germline V gene encodes CDR1 LNHNV and CDR2 YYDKDF (reference sequence). Trimming removed 8 bases from V and 4 bases from J; junction bases left unmatched: 13. The CDR3 is 16 amino acids. The CDR3 DNA sequence: TGTGCCACCTCTAGTGGGTGGACAGGGAATTACAATGAGCAGTTCTTC. Its translation: CATSSGWTGNYNEQFF.

This clonotype has a count of ten or more. J is TRBJ2-3 and V is TRBV11-2; TRBD2 might be the D (7 bases). V dropped 2 bases and J dropped 3 bases, with 12 bases sitting between them. CDR1 and CDR2 from the germline V gene are SGHAT and FQNNGV. This CDR3 is built from 15 residues. The DNA of the CDR3 is TGTGCCAGCAGCTTACTAGAGGGGGGGACAGATACGCAGTATTTT. Protein sequence: CASSLLEGGTDTQYF.

CDR3 sequence reads: CSAETSINTGELFF. The CDR3 DNA reads TGCAGTGCGGAGACTAGCATCAACACCGGGGAGCTGTTTTTT. The chain employs TRBV20-1 and TRBJ2-2; 7 bases align to TRBD2. V was clipped by 6 bases and J by 2 bases; unmatched bases: 6. This CDR3 has 14 amino acids. CDR1 is DFQATT, CDR2 SNEGSKA, per germline (reference sequence).

V is TRBV27 and J is TRBJ1-1; 7 bases are shared with TRBD1. Losses at the gene ends were 9 bases for V and 0 bases for J; bases not matched to a gene: 10. This CDR3 has 15 residues. The germline V gene has CDR1 MNHEY and CDR2 SMNVEV (reference sequence). DNA for the CDR3: TGTGCCAGTTCGGAAGGGGGCCCAATGAACACTGAAGCTTTCTTT. Translation: CASSEGGPMNTEAFF.

This clonotype was recorded at least ten times. V is TRBV5-1 and J is TRBJ2-7, with D possibly being TRBD2 (5 bases). V was pared by 5 bases and J by 5 bases, with 17 bases between. Germline CDR1 is SGHRS and CDR2 is YFSETQ. The CDR3 has 14 residues. CDR3 loop: CASSATHMRDEQYF. The DNA of the CDR3 is TGCGCCAGCAGTGCGACCCATATGCGGGACGAGCAGTACTTC.

Remarks on this clonotype: A much larger clone differs by one base, so this may be a read error. This chain connects TRBV12-3 or TRBV12-4 to TRBJ1-2; tentatively, D is TRBD1 (5 bases). CDR3 size: 15 residues. CDR3 nucleotide sequence: TGTGCCAGCGGTTTAGGAGGATGGTGGGACCATGGCTACACCTTC. This sequence encodes CASGLGGWWDHGYTF.

This clonotype was counted ten times or more. V is TRBV11-3 and J is TRBJ2-7; 7 positions agree with TRBD1. Germline V gene lookup returns CDR1 SGHNT and CDR2 YENEEA. The V gene end was trimmed by 5 bases and the J gene end by 2 bases; junction bases not matched to a gene: 3. This CDR3 has 13 residues. Here the CDR3 DNA reads TGTGCCAGCAGCGCTGGACAGGCCTACGAGCAGTACTTC. It encodes CASSAGQAYEQYF.

On this clonotype itself: It may be a read error: a sequence one base away is much more abundant. This rearrangement joins TRBV6-1 to TRBJ1-1; no reliable D call. From germline, CDR1 is MNHNS and CDR2 SASEGT. The CDR3 sequence is 13 residues long. The CDR3 DNA follows: TGTGCCAGCATCGGGTACACGAACACTGAAGCTTCCTTT. It is translated as CASIGYTNTEASF.

CDR3 loop: CASSQYPGTEAFF. CDR3 in DNA: TGTGCCAGCAGCCAATATCCAGGCACTGAAGCTTTCTTT. The chain couples TRBV6-2 or TRBV6-3 to TRBJ1-1; no reliable D call. With 6 bases removed from V and 4 bases from J, the gap between germline ends came to 12 bases. This CDR3 contains 13 residues. The germline CDR1 and CDR2 sequences are MNHEY and SVGEGT.

This chain links TRBV4-3 with TRBJ2-2; D is ambiguous. The germline V gene encodes CDR1 LGHNA and CDR2 YSLEER. V lost 1 base and J 4 bases, leaving 13 bases between the germline ends. The CDR3 covers 16 residues. The CDR3 loop is CASSQGQLGATGELFF. The CDR3 DNA reads TGCGCCAGCAGCCAAGGGCAGCTTGGCGCCACCGGGGAGCTGTTTTTT.

In its sample, this clonotype was seen many times. V and J are TRBV29-1 and TRBJ2-3; D may be TRBD2 (6 bases). Germline V lookup: CDR1 SQVTM, CDR2 ANQGSEA. The V gene lost 6 bases and the J gene lost 0 bases, with 13 bases spanning the gap. The CDR3 contains 14 residues. The CDR3 spells CSVALASSTDTQYF. CDR3 DNA sequence: TGCAGCGTCGCACTAGCTTCTAGCACAGATACGCAGTATTTT.

This clonotype was detected many times. This sequence joins TRBV7-6 and TRBJ2-1; 7 positions agree with TRBD2. J was trimmed by 5 bases and V by 6 bases; bases with no gene match: 16. This CDR3 is 17 amino acids long. Germline assignment: CDR1 SGHVS and CDR2 FNYEAQ. The CDR3: CASSAATGRGNHNEQFF. DNA for the CDR3: TGTGCCAGCAGTGCCGCAACGGGGCGGGGGAATCACAATGAGCAGTTCTTC.

This clonotype has at least ten counts. This chain links TRBV20-1 with TRBJ2-7; either TRBD1 or TRBD2 may fit D (5 bases each). Germline loops: CDR1 DFQATT, CDR2 SNEGSKA (reference sequence). V was clipped by 5 bases and J by 9 bases, with 20 bases between them. The CDR3 covers 13 residues. The chain's CDR3 is CSAVGEPTTGQYF. CDR3 nucleotides: TGCAGTGCTGTGGGGGAGCCAACAACCGGGCAGTACTTC.

Worth noting for this clonotype: A read error may be the cause here, since a much bigger clone is one base away. V gene TRBV3-1 combines with J gene TRBJ1-1, with TRBD1 as a possible D gene (5 bases). Trimming removed 4 bases from V and 6 bases from J, with 15 bases in between. The CDR3 sequence is 14 residues long. CDR1 is LGHDT, CDR2 YNNKEL, per germline (reference sequence). The CDR3 region is CASSRPGRSAEAFF. CDR3 DNA: TGTGCCAGCAGCCGGCCAGGGAGGAGCGCTGAAGCTTTCTTT.

This clonotype was observed many times. V and J are TRBV7-2 and TRBJ1-2; 9 bases agree with TRBD1. The CDR3 has 14 residues. CDR1 is SGHTA, CDR2 FQGNSA, per germline. J lost 2 bases, V lost 10 bases, and 8 bases had no gene match. CDR3 sequence: CAIPQGASNYGYTF. The CDR3 DNA is TGTGCCATTCCACAGGGGGCTTCGAACTATGGCTACACCTTC. Using reference TRBV7-2 and TRBJ1-2 for the parts outside the CDR3, the full variable domain is GAGVSQSPSNKVTEKGKDVELRCDPISGHTALYWYRQSLGQGLEFLIYFQGNSAPDKSGLPSDRFSAERTGGSVSTLTIQRTQQEDSAVYLCAIPQGASNYGYTFGSGTRLTVV.

There are many counts of this clonotype. This chain links TRBV5-1 with TRBJ2-3, with 8 positions matching TRBD2. Trimming removed 0 bases from V and 4 bases from J; junction bases left unmatched: 4. Per the germline V gene, CDR1 is SGHRS and CDR2 is YFSETQ. This CDR3 contains 15 residues. In DNA, the CDR3 is TGCGCCAGCAGCTTGGAACTAGCGGTTGCAGATACGCAGTATTTT. Its protein is CASSLELAVADTQYF.

This clonotype was recorded a few times. The V call is TRBV27, the J call TRBJ2-2; D perhaps matches TRBD1 (6 bases). The CDR3 length is 15 residues. Per the germline V gene, CDR1 is MNHEY and CDR2 is SMNVEV (reference sequence). V was pared by 9 bases and J by 2 bases, with 16 bases between. For the CDR3, the DNA is TGTGCCAGGGCCGGACAGACCAAAAACACCGGGGAGCTGTTTTTT. Encoded protein: CARAGQTKNTGELFF.

The sample holds many counts of this clonotype. The chain combines TRBV28 with TRBJ2-4, with D perhaps TRBD1 (5 bases). Germline loops: CDR1 MDHEN, CDR2 SYDVKM. V gave up 6 bases and J gave up 0 bases, with 12 bases separating them. CDR3 length equals 15 residues. CDR3 residues: CASSFTGLAKNIQYF. CDR3 coding DNA: TGTGCCAGCAGCTTTACAGGCCTAGCCAAAAACATTCAGTACTTC.

The table lists this clonotype with many counts. The chain combines TRBV28 with TRBJ1-2; D is uncertain. Trimming cost V 5 bases and J 4 bases, with 17 bases left between them. This CDR3 is 15 amino acids long. Germline V gives CDR1 MDHEN, CDR2 SYDVKM. The CDR3 reads CASSGLSEGGYGYTF. The CDR3 DNA is TGTGCCAGCAGTGGCCTTAGTGAGGGCGGCTATGGCTACACCTTC.

CDR3 in DNA: TGTGCCAGCAGCGGCATGGGACAGAAGAACACCGGGGAGCTGTTTTTT. This encodes CASSGMGQKNTGELFF. V is TRBV9 and J is TRBJ2-2; 7 bases align to TRBD1. CDR3 length equals 16 residues. V shed 3 bases, J shed 1 base, and the junction held 6 bases outside the gene matches. Germline V lookup: CDR1 SGDLS, CDR2 YYNGEE.

This clonotype has ten or more counts. The gene calls are TRBV6-2 or TRBV6-3 and TRBJ1-1; D gene uncertain. CDR3 length: 15 residues. V lost 1 base, J lost 0 bases, and 9 bases lay in between. Germline CDR1 is MNHEY and CDR2 is SVGEGT. The CDR3 nucleotides are TGTGCCAGCAGTTACTATCGGCAGATGAACACTGAAGCTTTCTTT. Encoded protein: CASSYYRQMNTEAFF.

This clonotype was seen a handful of times. This chain uses TRBV7-3 with TRBJ2-3; no clear D. The germline CDR1 and CDR2 sequences are SGHTA and FQGTGA. CDR3 size: 16 residues. V lost 2 bases, J lost 2 bases, and 14 bases lay in between. The CDR3 loop is CASSLSSGSPTDTQYF. DNA of the CDR3: TGTGCCAGCAGCTTATCGTCCGGAAGTCCCACAGATACGCAGTATTTT.

The rearrangement uses TRBV6-1 and TRBJ2-1, with a possible D match to TRBD1 (6 bases). Deletions cut 7 bases from V and 7 bases from J, with 17 bases between. The CDR3 runs to 14 residues. CDR1 and CDR2 (germline): MNHNS, SASEGT. The CDR3 spells CASTITGNVNEQFF. The CDR3 DNA sequence: TGTGCCAGCACCATCACAGGGAATGTGAATGAGCAGTTCTTC.

At least ten counts were recorded for this clonotype. The V call is TRBV20-1, the J call TRBJ1-4, with D unclear. The CDR3 length is 17 residues. Trimming cost V 0 bases and J 8 bases, with 22 bases left between them. The germline CDR1 and CDR2 sequences are DFQATT and SNEGSKA (reference sequence). The CDR3 DNA reads as TGCAGTGCTAGAGAAGGCAGAACCACCACCGGGCGGGAAAAACTGTTTTTT. Its translation: CSAREGRTTTGREKLFF.

This clonotype was observed a few times. This chain connects TRBV27 to TRBJ1-2; TRBD1 is a possible D gene (6 bases). CDR3 length: 17 residues. The V end lost 5 bases, the J end lost 4 bases, and 23 bases lay between the germline ends. Looked up from germline, CDR1 is MNHEY and CDR2 is SMNVEV (reference sequence). Here the CDR3 reads CASSRTPQGIVGYGYTF. The CDR3 nucleotides read TGTGCCAGCAGTCGAACCCCCCAGGGGATCGTAGGCTATGGCTACACCTTC.

This chain uses TRBV5-1 with TRBJ2-1; D is possibly TRBD2 (6 bases). Germline V gene lookup returns CDR1 SGHRS and CDR2 YFSETQ. V was shortened by 1 base and J by 9 bases, with 32 bases between the two germline ends. There are 20 residues in the CDR3. The CDR3 region has the DNA TGCGCCAGCAGCTTGATAGGGATAGCGGCCGAGACCCGGAGATTAGGTGAGCAGTTCTTC. This translates into CASSLIGIAAETRRLGEQFF.

This clonotype has a handful of counts. This sequence joins TRBV6-8 and TRBJ2-1; 9 bases line up with TRBD2. This CDR3 spans 19 amino acids. The germline gives CDR1 MNHGY, CDR2 SAAAGT. The junction had 12 bases not matched to a gene; V was cut back by 2 bases and J by 1 base. CDR3 bases: TGTGCCAGCAGTTACCCACTAGCGGGTAATCCCCTTTCCTACAATGAGCAGTTCTTC. Its protein is CASSYPLAGNPLSYNEQFF.